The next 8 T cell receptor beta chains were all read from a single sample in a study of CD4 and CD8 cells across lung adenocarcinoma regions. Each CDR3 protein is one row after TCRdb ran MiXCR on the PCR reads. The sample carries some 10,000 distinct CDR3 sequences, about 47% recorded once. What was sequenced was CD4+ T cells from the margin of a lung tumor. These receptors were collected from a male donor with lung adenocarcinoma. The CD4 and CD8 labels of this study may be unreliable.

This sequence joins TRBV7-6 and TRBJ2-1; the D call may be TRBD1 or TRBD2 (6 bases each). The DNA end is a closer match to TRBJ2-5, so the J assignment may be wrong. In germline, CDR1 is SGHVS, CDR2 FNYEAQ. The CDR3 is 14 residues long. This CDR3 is CASSPFSGAETQYF. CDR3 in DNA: TGTGCCAGCAGCCCTTTTTCGGGGGCAGAGACCCAGTACTTC.

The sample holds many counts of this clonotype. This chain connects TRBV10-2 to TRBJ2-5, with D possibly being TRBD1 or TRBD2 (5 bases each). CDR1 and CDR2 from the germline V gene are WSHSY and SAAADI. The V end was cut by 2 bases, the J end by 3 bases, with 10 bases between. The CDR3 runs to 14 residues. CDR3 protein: CASSEPGPEETQYF. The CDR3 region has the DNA TGCGCCAGCAGTGAGCCGGGGCCCGAAGAGACCCAGTACTTC.

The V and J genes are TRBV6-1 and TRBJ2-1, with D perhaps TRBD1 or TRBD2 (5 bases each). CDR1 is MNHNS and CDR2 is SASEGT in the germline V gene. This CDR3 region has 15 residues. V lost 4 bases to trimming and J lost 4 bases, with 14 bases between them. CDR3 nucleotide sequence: TGTGCCAGCAGTGTAAGGGACGTGGGATACAATGAGCAGTTCTTC. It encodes CASSVRDVGYNEQFF.

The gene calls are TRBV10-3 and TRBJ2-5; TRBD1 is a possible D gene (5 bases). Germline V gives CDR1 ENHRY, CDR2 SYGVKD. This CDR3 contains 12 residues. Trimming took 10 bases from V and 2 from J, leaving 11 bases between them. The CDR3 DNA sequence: TGTGCCACCAGACAGAATCAAGAGACCCAGTACTTC. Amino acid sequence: CATRQNQETQYF.

The CDR3 protein is CASSRTGGLSDTQYF. CDR3 in DNA: TGTGCCAGCAGCAGAACAGGGGGCCTCTCAGATACGCAGTATTTT. V and J are TRBV6-1 and TRBJ2-3, with 9 bases matching TRBD1. This CDR3 has 15 residues. Trimming removed 6 bases from V and 4 bases from J; junction bases left unmatched: 8. CDR1 is MNHNS and CDR2 is SASEGT in the germline V gene.

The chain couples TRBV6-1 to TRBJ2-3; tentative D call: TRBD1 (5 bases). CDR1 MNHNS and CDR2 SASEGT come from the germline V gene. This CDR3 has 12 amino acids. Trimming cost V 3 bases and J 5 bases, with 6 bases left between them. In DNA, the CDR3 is TGTGCCAGCAGTGAGCAGGGAGATACGCAGTATTTT. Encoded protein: CASSEQGDTQYF.

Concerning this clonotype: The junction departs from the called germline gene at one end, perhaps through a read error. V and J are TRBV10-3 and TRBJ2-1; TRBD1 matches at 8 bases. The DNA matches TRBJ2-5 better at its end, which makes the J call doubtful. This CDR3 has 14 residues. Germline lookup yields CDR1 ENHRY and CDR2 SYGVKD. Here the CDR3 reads CASSESGGIETQYF. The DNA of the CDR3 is TGTGCCAGCAGTGAGTCAGGGGGCATAGAGACCCAGTACTTC.

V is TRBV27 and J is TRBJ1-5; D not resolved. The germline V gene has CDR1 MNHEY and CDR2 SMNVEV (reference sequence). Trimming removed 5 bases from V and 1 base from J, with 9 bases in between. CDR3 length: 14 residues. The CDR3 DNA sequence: TGTGCCAGCAGTCGCCTCCAGAGCAATCAGCCCCAGCATTTT. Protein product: CASSRLQSNQPQHF.